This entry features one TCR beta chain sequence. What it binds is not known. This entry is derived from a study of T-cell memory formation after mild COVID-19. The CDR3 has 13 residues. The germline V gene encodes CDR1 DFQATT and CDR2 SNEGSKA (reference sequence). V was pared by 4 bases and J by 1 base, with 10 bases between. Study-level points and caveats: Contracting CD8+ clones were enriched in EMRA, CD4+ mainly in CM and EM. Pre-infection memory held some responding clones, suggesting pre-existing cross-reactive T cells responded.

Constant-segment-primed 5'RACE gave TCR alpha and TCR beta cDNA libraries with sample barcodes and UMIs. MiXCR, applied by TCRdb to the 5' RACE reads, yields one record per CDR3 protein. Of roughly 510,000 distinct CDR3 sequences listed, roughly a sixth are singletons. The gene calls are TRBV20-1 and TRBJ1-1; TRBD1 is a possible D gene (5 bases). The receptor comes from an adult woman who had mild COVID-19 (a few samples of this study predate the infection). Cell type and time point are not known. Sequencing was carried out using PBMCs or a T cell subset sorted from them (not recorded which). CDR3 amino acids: CSAKGGANTEAFF. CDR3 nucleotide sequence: TGCAGTGCTAAGGGAGGGGCGAACACTGAAGCTTTCTTT.